Below, 21 T cell receptor beta chains from the same sample are listed, as sequenced in a study of shared clonotypes between healthy human individuals. Clones were read by immunoSEQ multiplex PCR, and TCRdb kept only the in-frame ones, dropping some. The data hold over a million clones, with roughly 97% observed a single time. Sequenced sample: naive CD4+ T cells sorted from blood. Subset in this sample: CD45RA+ positively selected. All receptors come from a man aged 30-40 years in good health.

The chain recombines TRBV4-3 with TRBJ2-1; 14 bases match TRBD2. J was trimmed by 9 bases and V by 3 bases; bases with no gene match: 4. Germline assignment: CDR1 LGHNA and CDR2 YSLEER. The CDR3 totals 15 residues. In DNA form, the CDR3 reads TGCGCCAGCAGCCAGGGACTAGCGGGAGCGGGTGAGCAGTTCTTC. Its protein is CASSQGLAGAGEQFF.

V is TRBV27 and J is TRBJ2-2; 10 bases agree with TRBD1. After removal of 4 bases from V and 9 bases from J, the junction contained 11 bases not matched to a gene. The CDR3 has 16 residues. The germline V gene has CDR1 MNHEY and CDR2 SMNVEV (reference sequence). The CDR3: CASSYRDRGSIRELFF. The CDR3 region has the DNA TGTGCCAGCAGTTACCGGGACAGGGGATCCATCCGGGAGCTGTTTTTT.

Ten or more counts support this clone. V usage is TRBV10-3 and J usage is TRBJ2-2; TRBD1 matches at 7 bases. Looked up from germline, CDR1 is ENHRY and CDR2 is SYGVKD. The CDR3 is made up of 15 amino acids. The J segment lost 6 bases and the V segment lost 10 bases, leaving 14 bases of the junction unmatched. The CDR3, as DNA: TGTGCCACCCTTACAGGGGTCGGAGGTCCCGGGGAGCTGTTTTTT. Translated, it gives CATLTGVGGPGELFF.

CDR3: CSVLGLYGYTF. In nucleotides, the CDR3 is TGCAGCGTCCTGGGACTTTATGGCTACACCTTC. V gene TRBV29-1 combines with J gene TRBJ1-2; TRBD1 might be the D (5 bases). The CDR3 length is 11 residues. The V gene lost 6 bases and the J gene lost 5 bases, with 10 bases spanning the gap. Looked up from germline, CDR1 is SQVTM and CDR2 is ANQGSEA.

Turning to this clone: The same CDR3 arises from other DNA sequences in this sample as well. The rearrangement uses TRBV28 and TRBJ2-7, with D perhaps TRBD1 (5 bases). Germline V gene data show CDR1 as MDHEN and CDR2 as SYDVKM. V lost 2 bases, J lost 4 bases, and 6 bases lay in between. This CDR3 is built from 12 residues. The CDR3 loop reads CASSLRGYEQYF. CDR3 DNA: TGTGCCAGCAGTTTAAGGGGTTACGAGCAGTACTTC.

The V gene is TRBV2, the J gene TRBJ1-1, with 7 nucleotides matching TRBD1. From germline, CDR1 is SNHLY and CDR2 FYNNEI. With 10 bases clipped from V and 2 bases from J, the junction kept 7 bases outside the gene matches. The CDR3 sequence is 13 residues long. The CDR3 nucleotides are TGTGCCACAACCCGGGACAGCAACACTGAAGCTTTCTTT. This translates into CATTRDSNTEAFF. Full variable domain (remainder filled in from reference TRBV2 and TRBJ1-1): EPEVTQTPSHQVTQMGQEVILRCVPISNHLYFYWYRQILGQKVEFLVSFYNNEISEKSEIFDDQFSVERPDGSNFTLKIRSTKLEDSAMYFCATTRDSNTEAFFGQGTRLTVV.

The chain is built from TRBV5-1 and TRBJ2-2; no firm D call. Germline values: CDR1 SGHRS, CDR2 YFSETQ. The CDR3 is made up of 15 amino acids. V was cut by 0 bases and J by 6 bases, with 12 bases left in between. CDR3 protein: CASSLVSQVAGELFF. In nucleotides, the CDR3 is TGCGCCAGCAGCTTGGTCAGCCAGGTCGCCGGGGAGCTGTTTTTT.

This chain uses TRBV18 with TRBJ1-5; a possible D gene is TRBD1 (5 bases). Germline V gene lookup returns CDR1 KGHSH and CDR2 LQKENI. The CDR3 runs to 14 residues. The V gene lost 9 bases and the J gene lost 1 base, with 13 bases spanning the gap. The CDR3 region is CASSQGLSNQPQHF. The CDR3 DNA sequence: TGTGCCAGTAGCCAGGGTCTGAGCAATCAGCCCCAGCATTTT.

The rearrangement uses TRBV21-1 and TRBJ1-2. TRBV21-1 is a documented pseudogene. This CDR3 spans 13 amino acids. In nucleotides, the CDR3 is TGTGCCAGCAGCAAGGGGGGGGACTATGGCTACACCTTC. Its protein is CASSKGGDYGYTF.

The genes are TRBV5-1 and TRBJ2-7, with a possible D match to TRBD1 (6 bases). Germline loops: CDR1 SGHRS, CDR2 YFSETQ. The CDR3 sequence is 18 residues long. Trimming removed 0 bases from V and 0 bases from J, with 19 bases in between. DNA for the CDR3: TGCGCCAGCAGCTTGGTCCCCAGGGGTACTTGGAACTCCTACGAGCAGTACTTC. Its translation is CASSLVPRGTWNSYEQYF. The full variable domain, rest sourced from reference TRBV5-1 and TRBJ2-7, is KAGVTQTPRYLIKTRGQQVTLSCSPISGHRSVSWYQQTPGQGLQFLFEYFSETQRNKGNFPGRFSGRQFSNSRSEMNVSTLELGDSALYLCASSLVPRGTWNSYEQYFGPGTRLTVT.

The chain links TRBV2 to TRBJ2-5; D is undetermined. The CDR3 has 12 residues. Germline V CDR1 and CDR2: SNHLY, FYNNEI. Trimming left V 11 bases short and J 5 bases short, with 15 bases between. CDR3 in DNA: TGTGCCGCCAACACCGATGGGGAGACCCAGTACTTC. This encodes CAANTDGETQYF.

V is TRBV7-7 and J is TRBJ1-4, with TRBD1 matching 9 bases. Germline assignment: CDR1 SSHAT and CDR2 FNYEAQ (reference sequence). V trimming: 5 bases; J trimming: 4 bases; junction bases outside the gene matches: 5. There are 15 residues in the CDR3. The CDR3 protein is CASSPRTGDNEKLFF. For the CDR3, the DNA is TGTGCCAGCAGCCCGCGGACAGGGGATAATGAAAAACTGTTTTTT.

The J gene is TRBJ1-2, the V gene TRBV7-8; 9 positions match TRBD1. V was pared by 3 bases and J by 4 bases, with 3 bases of the junction left unmatched. The germline V gene encodes CDR1 SGHVS and CDR2 FQNEAQ. The length of the CDR3 is 14 residues. CDR3 protein: CASSLGQGSYGYTF. The DNA of the CDR3 is TGTGCCAGCAGCTTGGGACAGGGATCCTATGGCTACACCTTC.

V gene TRBV30 combines with J gene TRBJ1-5; no reliable D call. The CDR3 consists of 13 residues. Germline V gene data show CDR1 as GTSNPN and CDR2 as SVGIG (reference sequence). V lost 0 bases and J 7 bases, leaving 10 bases between the germline ends. The CDR3 DNA sequence: TGTGCCTGGAGTGTACTATCGGAGCAGCCCCAGCATTTT. Translated: CAWSVLSEQPQHF.

In DNA, the CDR3 is TGTGCCAGCAGCTCCCAAGGGGACAGGGCCAATGAGCAGTTCTTC. Its translation is CASSSQGDRANEQFF. The chain couples TRBV9 to TRBJ2-1; 9 bases agree with TRBD1. The junction had 8 bases not matched to a gene; V was cut back by 4 bases and J by 6 bases. Germline-derived CDR1 and CDR2 are SGDLS and YYNGEE. The CDR3 runs 15 residues.

The genes are TRBV5-1 and TRBJ2-1; D is unresolved. This CDR3 comprises 12 residues. V shed 0 bases and J shed 8 bases, with 6 bases lying between them. Germline assignment: CDR1 SGHRS and CDR2 YFSETQ. CDR3 residues: CASSLDLDEQFF. The CDR3 DNA sequence: TGCGCCAGCAGCTTGGATCTGGATGAGCAGTTCTTC.

The chain employs TRBV19 and TRBJ2-2, with unresolved D. Germline loops: CDR1 LNHDA, CDR2 SQIVND (reference sequence). The V gene lost 5 bases and the J gene lost 3 bases, with 16 bases spanning the gap. The CDR3 loop spans 16 amino acids. The CDR3 DNA reads TGTGCCAGTAGTCTTATCTACCCGGCCTACACCGGGGAGCTGTTTTTT. It yields the protein CASSLIYPAYTGELFF.

This chain uses TRBV4-1 with TRBJ2-7; 11 bases align to TRBD2. The V segment lost 8 bases and the J segment 3 bases; nucleotides outside the gene matches: 6. The CDR3 is made up of 14 amino acids. CDR1 MGHRA and CDR2 YSYEKL come from the germline V gene. The chain's CDR3 is CASRGLAGGYEQYF. The CDR3 DNA is TGCGCCAGCCGAGGGCTAGCGGGAGGCTACGAGCAGTACTTC.

The chain carries TRBV9 and TRBJ1-1, with D perhaps matching TRBD1 (5 bases). The germline V gene has CDR1 SGDLS and CDR2 YYNGEE. The germline V and J ends were trimmed by 7 bases and 7 bases, with 20 bases remaining between them. The CDR3 is made up of 14 amino acids. The CDR3 region is CASSVEGLLGEAFF. In DNA, the CDR3 is TGTGCCAGCTCCGTGGAGGGGCTTCTCGGTGAAGCTTTCTTT. Variable domain in full (rest from reference TRBV9 and TRBJ1-1): DSGVTQTPKHLITATGQRVTLRCSPRSGDLSVYWYQQSLDQGLQFLIQYYNGEERAKGNILERFSAQQFPDLHSELNLSSLELGDSALYFCASSVEGLLGEAFFGQGTRLTVV.

In nucleotides, the CDR3 is TGTGCCAGCAGTGAATGGGTCGCAGGGAGTGAAAAACTGTTTTTT. Its protein is CASSEWVAGSEKLFF. The chain combines TRBV25-1 with TRBJ1-4; tentative D call: TRBD1 (5 bases). Trimming cost V 1 base and J 7 bases, with 13 bases left between them. The germline gives CDR1 MGHDK, CDR2 SYGVNS. The CDR3 contains 15 residues.

The chain's CDR3 is CASSFTRQGLNGYTF. In DNA, the CDR3 is TGTGCCAGCAGTTTCACAAGACAGGGATTAAACGGCTACACCTTC. The rearrangement links TRBV6-5 to TRBJ1-2; 7 positions match TRBD1. With V trimmed by 4 bases and J by 8 bases, 13 bases remained unmatched. Germline assignment: CDR1 MNHEY and CDR2 SVGAGI. The CDR3 sequence is 15 residues long.